The 10 T cell receptor beta chains in this list originate from one sample, sequenced in a study of blood T cells in healthy people across ages. Primers used in a second PCR of roughly 6 to 11 cycles were a sample-barcoded 5' primer and a J-beta primer mix. TCRdb passed the 5' RACE reads through MiXCR, listing each CDR3 protein once. This table has 1.5 million to 2 million distinct CDR3 sequences, almost 35% appearing once. Sample: blood. The receptors come from a woman in her twenties or thirties in good health.

Turning to this clonotype: This clone may be a read error of a much larger clone one base away. The chain carries TRBV5-1 and TRBJ2-1; tentatively, D is TRBD1 (5 bases). CDR3 length equals 13 residues. Germline CDR1 SGHRS, CDR2 YFSETQ. V was clipped by 0 bases and J by 11 bases, with 12 bases between them. In nucleotides, the CDR3 is TGCGCCAGCAGCTTGGGCCCTCAGGGTAAGCAGTTCTTC. It translates to CASSLGPQGKQFF.

This clonotype was recorded at least ten times. The rearrangement links TRBV19 to TRBJ1-1; no reliable D call. V dropped 0 bases and J dropped 9 bases, with 8 bases sitting between them. CDR3 length: 12 residues. Germline V gives CDR1 LNHDA, CDR2 SQIVND (reference sequence). The CDR3: CASSIEQRQAFF. CDR3 DNA sequence: TGTGCCAGTAGTATAGAACAGCGACAAGCTTTCTTT.

This clonotype was observed at least ten times. The rearrangement joins TRBV4-1 to TRBJ1-1, with D unclear. CDR3 length: 12 amino acids. V lost 3 bases, J lost 1 base, and 3 bases lay in between. Germline assignment: CDR1 MGHRA and CDR2 YSYEKL. CDR3 DNA sequence: TGCGCCAGCAGCCATAGGAACACTGAAGCTTTCTTT. It yields the protein CASSHRNTEAFF.

This clonotype was counted ten times or more. The genes are TRBV29-1 and TRBJ1-2; D unclear. V was cut by 6 bases and J by 3 bases, with 17 bases left in between. Per the germline V gene, CDR1 is SQVTM and CDR2 is ANQGSEA. The CDR3 covers 14 residues. The CDR3 DNA follows: TGCAGCGTCCGACGGGATCCCGAGGACTATGGCTACACCTTC. Protein sequence: CSVRRDPEDYGYTF.

This clonotype was picked up many times. The chain carries TRBV29-1 and TRBJ2-3; 9 bases map to TRBD1. The germline V gene has CDR1 SQVTM and CDR2 ANQGSEA. The V segment lost 6 bases and the J segment 4 bases; nucleotides outside the gene matches: 8. CDR3 length: 14 amino acids. The CDR3 protein is CSVLWDRAPDTQYF. DNA of the CDR3: TGCAGCGTCCTCTGGGACAGGGCGCCAGATACGCAGTATTTT.

This clonotype was recorded at least ten times. V gene TRBV4-2 combines with J gene TRBJ2-5, with D possibly being TRBD1 or TRBD2 (6 bases each). The CDR3 loop spans 16 amino acids. V lost 0 bases to trimming and J lost 5 bases, with 16 bases between them. Germline V gene lookup returns CDR1 LGHNA and CDR2 YNFKEQ. The CDR3 loop is CASSQDRSQGRETQYF. The CDR3 DNA sequence: TGTGCCAGCAGCCAAGATCGAAGCCAGGGGAGGGAGACCCAGTACTTC.

V and J are TRBV7-9 and TRBJ2-5, with D perhaps TRBD2 (6 bases). CDR3 length equals 15 residues. Germline CDR1 is SEHNR and CDR2 is FQNEAQ (reference sequence). V lost 11 bases, J lost 0 bases, and 19 bases lay in between. This chain's CDR3 is CAAGYGRGHQETQYF. The CDR3 DNA sequence: TGTGCCGCGGGTTATGGGCGGGGTCACCAAGAGACCCAGTACTTC.

The chain combines TRBV5-1 with TRBJ2-5; D possibly corresponds to TRBD1 (6 bases). This CDR3 region has 16 residues. The germline V gene encodes CDR1 SGHRS and CDR2 YFSETQ. The germline V and J ends were trimmed by 4 bases and 1 base, with 17 bases remaining between them. This CDR3 reads CASSPGARQAQETQYF. CDR3 coding DNA: TGCGCCAGCAGCCCTGGGGCCCGACAGGCCCAAGAGACCCAGTACTTC.

There are a few counts of this clonotype. V and J are TRBV29-1 and TRBJ1-1; D remains ambiguous. Germline CDR1 is SQVTM and CDR2 is ANQGSEA. V was cut by 5 bases and J by 4 bases, with 17 bases left in between. The CDR3 is 14 residues long. The CDR3 DNA reads as TGCAGCGTTCCTCCTGACAAAAGGGCCACTGAAGCTTTCTTT. This codes for CSVPPDKRATEAFF.

This rearrangement joins TRBV3-1 to TRBJ2-5, with 8 positions matching TRBD2. Germline V gene sequence: CDR1 LGHDT, CDR2 YNNKEL (reference sequence). With 6 bases clipped from V and 3 bases from J, the junction kept 9 bases outside the gene matches. CDR3 length equals 15 residues. This CDR3 reads CASRRRGAPKETQYF. The CDR3 bases are TGTGCCAGCAGGCGGCGGGGGGCCCCCAAAGAGACCCAGTACTTC.